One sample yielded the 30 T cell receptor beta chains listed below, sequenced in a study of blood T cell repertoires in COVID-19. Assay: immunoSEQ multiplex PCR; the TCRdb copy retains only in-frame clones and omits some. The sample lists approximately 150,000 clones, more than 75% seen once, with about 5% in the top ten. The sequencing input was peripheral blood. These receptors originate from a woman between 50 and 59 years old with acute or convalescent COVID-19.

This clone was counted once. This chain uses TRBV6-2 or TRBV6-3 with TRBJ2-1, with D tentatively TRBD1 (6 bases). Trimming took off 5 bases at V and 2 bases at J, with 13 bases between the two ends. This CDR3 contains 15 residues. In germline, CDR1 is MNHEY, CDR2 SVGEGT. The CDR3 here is CASSQDRIAYNEQFF. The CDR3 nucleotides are TGTGCCAGCAGTCAAGACAGGATCGCCTACAATGAGCAGTTCTTC.

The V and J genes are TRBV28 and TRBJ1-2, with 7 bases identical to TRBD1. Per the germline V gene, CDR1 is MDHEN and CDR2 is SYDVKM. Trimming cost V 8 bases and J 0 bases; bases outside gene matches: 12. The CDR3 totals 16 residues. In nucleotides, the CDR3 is TGTGCCAGCCAAACTTTACCAGGGGGTCCTAACTATGGCTACACCTTC. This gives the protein CASQTLPGGPNYGYTF.

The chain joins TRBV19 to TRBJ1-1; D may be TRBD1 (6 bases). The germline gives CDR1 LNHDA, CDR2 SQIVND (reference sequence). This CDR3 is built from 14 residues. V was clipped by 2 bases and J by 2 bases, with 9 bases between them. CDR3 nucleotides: TGTGCCAGTAGTATACCAGGGGTTAACACTGAAGCTTTCTTT. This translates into CASSIPGVNTEAFF.

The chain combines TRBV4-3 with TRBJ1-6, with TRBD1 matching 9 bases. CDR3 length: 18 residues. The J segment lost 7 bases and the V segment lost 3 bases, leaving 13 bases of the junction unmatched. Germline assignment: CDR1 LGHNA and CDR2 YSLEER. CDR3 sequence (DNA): TGCGCCAGCAGCCAGAATCACTTACAGGGGGCAAAGAATTCACCCCTCCACTTT. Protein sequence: CASSQNHLQGAKNSPLHF.

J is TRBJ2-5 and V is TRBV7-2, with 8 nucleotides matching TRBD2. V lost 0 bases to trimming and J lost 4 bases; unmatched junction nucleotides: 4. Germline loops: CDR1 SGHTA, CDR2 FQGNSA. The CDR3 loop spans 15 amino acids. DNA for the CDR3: TGTGCCAGCAGCTTAGCCGGGGGGGGCAGAGAGACCCAGTACTTC. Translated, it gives CASSLAGGGRETQYF.

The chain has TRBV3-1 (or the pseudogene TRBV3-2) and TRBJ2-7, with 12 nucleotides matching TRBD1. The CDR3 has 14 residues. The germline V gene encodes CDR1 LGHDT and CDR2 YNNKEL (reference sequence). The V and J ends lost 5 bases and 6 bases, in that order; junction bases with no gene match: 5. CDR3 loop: CASSGTGGAGEQYF. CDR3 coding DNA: TGTGCCAGCAGCGGGACAGGGGGCGCCGGCGAGCAGTACTTC.

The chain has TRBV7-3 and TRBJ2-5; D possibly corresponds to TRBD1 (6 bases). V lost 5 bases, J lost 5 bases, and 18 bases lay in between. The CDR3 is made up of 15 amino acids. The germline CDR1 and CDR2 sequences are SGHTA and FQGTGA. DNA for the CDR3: TGTGCCAGCAGCCCTCCCGAGGGGGTCGTGGAGACCCAGTACTTC. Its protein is CASSPPEGVVETQYF.

The CDR3 here is CASSSLGGAGNEQFF. In DNA, the CDR3 is TGTGCCAGCAGCTCGCTAGGGGGGGCCGGCAATGAGCAGTTCTTC. J is TRBJ2-1 and V is TRBV7-3; TRBD2 might be the D (7 bases). CDR1 and CDR2 from the germline V gene are SGHTA and FQGTGA. The V and J ends lost 4 bases and 6 bases respectively, with 16 bases between them. The CDR3 has 15 amino acids.

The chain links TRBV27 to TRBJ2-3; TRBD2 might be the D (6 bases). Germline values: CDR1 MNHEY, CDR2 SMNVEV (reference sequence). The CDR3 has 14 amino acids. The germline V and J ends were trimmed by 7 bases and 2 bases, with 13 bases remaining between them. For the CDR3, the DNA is TGTGCCAGCAATAGGCGGGGTTACACAGATACGCAGTATTTT. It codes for CASNRRGYTDTQYF.

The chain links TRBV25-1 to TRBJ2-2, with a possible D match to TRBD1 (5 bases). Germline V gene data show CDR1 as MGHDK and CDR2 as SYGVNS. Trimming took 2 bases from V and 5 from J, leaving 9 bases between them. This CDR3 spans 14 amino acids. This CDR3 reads CASSEGARTGELFF. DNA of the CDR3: TGTGCCAGCAGTGAAGGGGCCAGAACCGGGGAGCTGTTTTTT.

CDR3 DNA sequence: TGCGCCAGCAGCCAAGAGAGCGTCTGGGAGGGCAATCAGCCCCAGCATTTT. Amino acid sequence: CASSQESVWEGNQPQHF. The J gene is TRBJ1-5, the V gene TRBV4-1; D is uncertain. Trimming took 0 bases from V and 2 from J, leaving 14 bases between them. The germline gives CDR1 MGHRA, CDR2 YSYEKL. The CDR3 runs to 17 residues.

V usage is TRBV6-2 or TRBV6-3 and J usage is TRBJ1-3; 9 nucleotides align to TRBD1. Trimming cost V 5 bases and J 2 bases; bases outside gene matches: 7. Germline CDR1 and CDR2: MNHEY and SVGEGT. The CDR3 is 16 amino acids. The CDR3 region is CASSRHRQGAGNTIYF. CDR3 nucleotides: TGTGCCAGCAGTCGTCACCGACAGGGGGCTGGAAACACCATATATTTT.

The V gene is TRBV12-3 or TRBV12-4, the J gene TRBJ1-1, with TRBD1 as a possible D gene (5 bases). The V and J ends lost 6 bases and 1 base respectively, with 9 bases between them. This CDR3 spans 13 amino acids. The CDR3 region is CASRIQENTEAFF. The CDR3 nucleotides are TGTGCCAGCAGAATACAGGAGAACACTGAAGCTTTCTTT.

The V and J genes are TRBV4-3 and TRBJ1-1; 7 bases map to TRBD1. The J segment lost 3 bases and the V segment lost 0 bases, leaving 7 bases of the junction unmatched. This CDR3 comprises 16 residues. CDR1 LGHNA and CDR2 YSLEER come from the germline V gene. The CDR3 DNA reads TGCGCCAGCAGCCAAGATCTGGCAGGGGGGTACACTGAAGCTTTCTTT. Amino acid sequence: CASSQDLAGGYTEAFF.

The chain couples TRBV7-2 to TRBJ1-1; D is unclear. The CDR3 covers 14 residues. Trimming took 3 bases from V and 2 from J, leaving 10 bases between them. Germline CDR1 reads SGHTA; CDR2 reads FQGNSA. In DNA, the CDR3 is TGTGCCAGCAGCTTCTTGACGGGAAACACTGAAGCTTTCTTT. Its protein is CASSFLTGNTEAFF. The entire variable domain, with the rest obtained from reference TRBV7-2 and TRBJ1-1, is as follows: GAGVSQSPSNKVTEKGKDVELRCDPISGHTALYWYRQSLGQGLEFLIYFQGNSAPDKSGLPSDRFSAERTGGSVSTLTIQRTQQEDSAVYLCASSFLTGNTEAFFGQGTRLTVV.

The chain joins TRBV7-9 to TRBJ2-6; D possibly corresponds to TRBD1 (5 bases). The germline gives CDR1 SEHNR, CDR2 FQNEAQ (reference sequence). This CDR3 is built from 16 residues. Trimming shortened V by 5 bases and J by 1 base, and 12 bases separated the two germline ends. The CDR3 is CASSKGPASGANVLTF. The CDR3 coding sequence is TGTGCCAGCAGCAAGGGGCCTGCATCTGGGGCCAACGTCCTGACTTTC.

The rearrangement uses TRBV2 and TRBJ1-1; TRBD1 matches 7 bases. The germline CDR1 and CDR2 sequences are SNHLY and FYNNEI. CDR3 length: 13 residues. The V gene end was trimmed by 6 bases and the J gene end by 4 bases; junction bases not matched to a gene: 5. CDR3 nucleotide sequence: TGTGCCAGCAGGGAGACAGGGACCACTGAAGCTTTCTTT. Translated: CASRETGTTEAFF.

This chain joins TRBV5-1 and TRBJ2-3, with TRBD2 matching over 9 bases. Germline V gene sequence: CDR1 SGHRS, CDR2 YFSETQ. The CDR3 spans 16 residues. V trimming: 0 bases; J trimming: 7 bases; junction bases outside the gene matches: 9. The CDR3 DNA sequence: TGCGCCAGCAGCTTGGGAGGCGGGGGGGCCGGGAATACGCAGTATTTT. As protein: CASSLGGGGAGNTQYF.

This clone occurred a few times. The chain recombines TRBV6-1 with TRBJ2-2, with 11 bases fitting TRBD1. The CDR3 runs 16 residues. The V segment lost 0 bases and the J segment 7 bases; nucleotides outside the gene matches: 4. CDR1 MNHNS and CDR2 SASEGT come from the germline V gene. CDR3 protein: CASSEAGDRGVGELFF. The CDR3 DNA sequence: TGTGCCAGCAGTGAAGCGGGGGACAGGGGGGTCGGGGAGCTGTTTTTT.

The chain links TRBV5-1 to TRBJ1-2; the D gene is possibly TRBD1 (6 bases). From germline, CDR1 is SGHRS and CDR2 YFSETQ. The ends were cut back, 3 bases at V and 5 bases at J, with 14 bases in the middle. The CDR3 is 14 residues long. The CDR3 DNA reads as TGCGCCAGCAGCTCCGGGGGGGCACTGTATGGCTACACCTTC. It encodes CASSSGGALYGYTF.

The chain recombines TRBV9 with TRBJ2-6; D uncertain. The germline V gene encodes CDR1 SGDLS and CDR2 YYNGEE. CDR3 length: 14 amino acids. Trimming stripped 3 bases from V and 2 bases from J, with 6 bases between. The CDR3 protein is CASSAEAGANVLTF. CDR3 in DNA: TGTGCCAGCAGCGCTGAGGCTGGGGCCAACGTCCTGACTTTC.

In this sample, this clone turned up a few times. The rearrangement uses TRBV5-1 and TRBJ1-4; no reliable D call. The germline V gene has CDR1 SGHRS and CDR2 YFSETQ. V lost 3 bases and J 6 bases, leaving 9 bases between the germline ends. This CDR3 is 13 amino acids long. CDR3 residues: CASSSQVDEKLFF. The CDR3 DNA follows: TGCGCCAGCAGCTCCCAGGTGGATGAAAAACTGTTTTTT.

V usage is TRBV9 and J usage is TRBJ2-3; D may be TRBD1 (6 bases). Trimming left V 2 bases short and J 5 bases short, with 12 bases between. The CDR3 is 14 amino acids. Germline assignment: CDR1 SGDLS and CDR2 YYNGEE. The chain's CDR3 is CASSVSGVGDTQYF. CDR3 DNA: TGTGCCAGCAGCGTGTCAGGGGTAGGAGATACGCAGTATTTT. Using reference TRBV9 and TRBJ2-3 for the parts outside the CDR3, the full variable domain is DSGVTQTPKHLITATGQRVTLRCSPRSGDLSVYWYQQSLDQGLQFLIQYYNGEERAKGNILERFSAQQFPDLHSELNLSSLELGDSALYFCASSVSGVGDTQYFGPGTRLTVL.

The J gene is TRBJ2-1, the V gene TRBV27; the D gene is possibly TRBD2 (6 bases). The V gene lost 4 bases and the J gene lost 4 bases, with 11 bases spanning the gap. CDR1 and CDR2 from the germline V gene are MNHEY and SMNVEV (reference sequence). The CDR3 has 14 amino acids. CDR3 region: CASSSGTLYNEQFF. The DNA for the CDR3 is TGTGCCAGCAGTTCCGGGACTCTATACAATGAGCAGTTCTTC.

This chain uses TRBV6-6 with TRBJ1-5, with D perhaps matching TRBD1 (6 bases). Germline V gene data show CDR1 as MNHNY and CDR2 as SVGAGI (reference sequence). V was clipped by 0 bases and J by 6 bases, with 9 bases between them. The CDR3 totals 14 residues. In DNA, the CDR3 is TGTGCCAGCAGTTACTCTACAGGGTCTCAGCCCCAGCATTTT. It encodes CASSYSTGSQPQHF.

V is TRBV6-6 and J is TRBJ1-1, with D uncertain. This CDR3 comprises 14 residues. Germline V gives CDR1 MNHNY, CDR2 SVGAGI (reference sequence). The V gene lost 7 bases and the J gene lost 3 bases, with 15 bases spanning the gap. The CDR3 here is CASTPRVGDTEAFF. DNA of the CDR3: TGTGCCAGCACCCCCCGTGTCGGGGACACTGAAGCTTTCTTT.

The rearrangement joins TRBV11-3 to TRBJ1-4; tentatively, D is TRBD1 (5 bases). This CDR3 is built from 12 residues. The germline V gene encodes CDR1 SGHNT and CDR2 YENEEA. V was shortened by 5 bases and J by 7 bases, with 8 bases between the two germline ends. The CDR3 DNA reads TGTGCCAGCAGCCGAACAGGTGAAAAACTGTTTTTT. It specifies CASSRTGEKLFF.

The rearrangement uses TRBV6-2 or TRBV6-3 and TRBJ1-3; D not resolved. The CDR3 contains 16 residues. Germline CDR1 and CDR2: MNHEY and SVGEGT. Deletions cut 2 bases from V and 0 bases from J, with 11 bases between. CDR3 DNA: TGTGCCAGCAGTTACGGTGCCTCCTACTCTGGAAACACCATATATTTT. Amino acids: CASSYGASYSGNTIYF.

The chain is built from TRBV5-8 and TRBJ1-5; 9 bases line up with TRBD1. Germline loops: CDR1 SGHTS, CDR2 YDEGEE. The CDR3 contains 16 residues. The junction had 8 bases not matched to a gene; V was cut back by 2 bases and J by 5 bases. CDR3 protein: CASSFRYNRGHQPQHF. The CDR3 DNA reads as TGTGCCAGCAGCTTTCGGTACAACAGGGGGCATCAGCCCCAGCATTTT.

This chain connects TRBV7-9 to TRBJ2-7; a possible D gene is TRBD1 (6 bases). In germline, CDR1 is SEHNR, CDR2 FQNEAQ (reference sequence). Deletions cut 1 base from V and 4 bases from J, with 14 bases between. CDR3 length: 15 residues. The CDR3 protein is CASSLGFGRGYEQYF. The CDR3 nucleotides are TGTGCCAGCAGCTTAGGGTTCGGCAGGGGTTACGAGCAGTACTTC.